Here is one T cell receptor beta chain with its context. Data came from immunoSEQ multiplex PCR; TCRdb stores just in-frame clones and leaves some out. The table shows approximately 83,000 clones, with about 93% occurring only once. This entry belongs to a study of T cell changes during pregnancy in multiple sclerosis. V shed 7 bases and J shed 2 bases, with 12 bases lying between them. Germline loops: CDR1 SNHLY, CDR2 FYNNEI. This CDR3 region has 14 residues. The chain has TRBV2 and TRBJ1-5; possible D gene TRBD1, 5 bases. The receptor's source is a female donor with multiple sclerosis, enrolled in a pregnancy study. Material: peripheral blood, obtained in the first trimester of pregnancy. The CDR3 loop is CASTWGGGNQPQHF. CDR3 DNA: TGTGCCAGCACTTGGGGGGGTGGCAATCAGCCCCAGCATTTT.